This entry lists 21 T cell receptor beta chains sequenced from one sample in a study of cytomegalovirus exposure and HLA in healthy donors (dated by TCRdb to 2015 to 2018). The library was made by the immunoSEQ multiplex PCR assay. The multiplex PCR relied on a mix of 60 forward primers for TCR Vbeta segments and 13 reverse primers for TCR Jbeta segments. Imported from immuneACCESS, the table was reduced by TCRdb to in-frame sequences with V and J called. These copies leave out some clones; in studies compared against another copy, an unresolved V gene accounts for under half, and the cause of the remainder is not known. This sample holds around 110,000 clones; roughly 83% were observed only once. Around 3% of the sample is held by the ten biggest clonotypes. Sequencing input: PBMCs. The receptor source for this set is a woman aged 18-30 years in good health and CMV-seropositive.

The chain links TRBV30 to TRBJ1-2, with D unclear. V lost 4 bases and J 5 bases, leaving 14 bases between the germline ends. CDR3 length equals 13 residues. Germline CDR1 GTSNPN, CDR2 SVGIG (reference sequence). The CDR3 region is CAWKRYASYGYTF. Here the CDR3 DNA reads TGTGCCTGGAAACGTTATGCGTCATATGGCTACACCTTC. Filled out from reference TRBV30 and TRBJ1-2, the complete variable domain reads SQTIHQWPATLVQPVGSPLSLECTVEGTSNPNLYWYRQAAGRGLQLLFYSVGIGQISSEVPQNLSASRPQDRQFILSSKKLLLSDSGFYLCAWKRYASYGYTFGSGTRLTVV.

The chain carries TRBV7-9 and TRBJ2-7, with D maybe TRBD2 (7 bases). The ends were cut back, 2 bases at V and 5 bases at J, with 19 bases in the middle. The CDR3 consists of 16 residues. The V gene's germline CDR1 is SEHNR and CDR2 FQNEAQ (reference sequence). CDR3 amino acids: CASSLRGAGGPHEQYF. CDR3 in DNA: TGTGCCAGCAGCTTAAGAGGGGCCGGGGGGCCCCACGAGCAGTACTTC.

The chain combines TRBV20-1 with TRBJ2-7; a weak D match, TRBD2 (5 bases). V lost 2 bases and J 4 bases, leaving 6 bases between the germline ends. The CDR3 consists of 11 residues. The germline gives CDR1 DFQATT, CDR2 SNEGSKA (reference sequence). For the CDR3, the DNA is TGCAGTGCTAGAACGGGGTACGAGCAGTACTTC. Translated: CSARTGYEQYF.

This clone was recorded only once. The rearrangement joins TRBV4-1 to TRBJ2-2; D gene uncertain. Between the trimmed V and J ends, which lost 3 bases and 5 bases, there was a span of 13 bases. Per the germline V gene, CDR1 is MGHRA and CDR2 is YSYEKL. The CDR3 runs 15 residues. CDR3 sequence: CASSQRLELTGELFF. The CDR3 coding sequence is TGCGCCAGCAGCCAGAGGCTCGAGTTAACCGGGGAGCTGTTTTTT.

The rearrangement links TRBV6-6 to TRBJ2-7, with 7 bases that match TRBD1. The CDR3 consists of 16 residues. CDR1 is MNHNY and CDR2 is SVGAGI in the germline V gene (reference sequence). Trimming removed 4 bases from V and 0 bases from J; junction bases left unmatched: 9. The CDR3 DNA reads as TGTGCCAGCAGTTCCCGGGACAGCCCCTACTCCTACGAGCAGTACTTC. Translated: CASSSRDSPYSYEQYF.

Only a few counts were recorded for this clone. The chain combines TRBV19 with TRBJ1-5; D remains ambiguous. The V end lost 4 bases, the J end lost 2 bases, and 12 bases lay between the germline ends. This CDR3 has 15 residues. Germline CDR1 reads LNHDA; CDR2 reads SQIVND (reference sequence). The CDR3 nucleotides read TGTGCCAGTAGTAGCGGGTTGGCTGGCAATCAGCCCCAGCATTTT. This gives the protein CASSSGLAGNQPQHF.

This clone was recorded only once. Other DNA sequences in this specimen translate into the identical CDR3. This sequence joins TRBV2 and TRBJ1-5; 8 bases match TRBD1. Germline CDR1 is SNHLY and CDR2 is FYNNEI. V was pared by 6 bases and J by 2 bases, with 3 bases of the junction left unmatched. This CDR3 is built from 14 residues. This CDR3 is CASSLQGGNQPQHF. The CDR3, as DNA: TGTGCCAGCAGCCTACAGGGGGGCAATCAGCCCCAGCATTTT.

The chain recombines TRBV4-2 with TRBJ2-7; D is possibly TRBD2 (6 bases). Germline lookup yields CDR1 LGHNA and CDR2 YNFKEQ. The CDR3 is made up of 14 amino acids. Trimming cost V 1 base and J 4 bases, with 11 bases left between them. The CDR3 region is CASSQAFREYEQYF. The CDR3 DNA follows: TGTGCCAGCAGCCAAGCTTTCCGGGAGTACGAGCAGTACTTC.

The chain carries TRBV6-5 and TRBJ2-5; no clear D. CDR1 and CDR2 (germline): MNHEY, SVGAGI. V lost 5 bases to trimming and J lost 5 bases, with 12 bases between them. This CDR3 contains 13 residues. CDR3 protein: CASSLWPPETQYF. The DNA of the CDR3 is TGTGCCAGCAGTCTCTGGCCCCCGGAGACCCAGTACTTC.

The chain joins TRBV30 to TRBJ1-4; the match to TRBD1 covers 8 bases. The CDR3 runs to 10 residues. Per germline, CDR1 GTSNPN and CDR2 SVGIG (reference sequence). V was clipped by 3 bases and J by 16 bases; unmatched bases: 4. In nucleotides, the CDR3 is TGTGCCTGGAGCTTGACAGGGGCGTTTTTT. This gives the protein CAWSLTGAFF.

J is TRBJ1-2 and V is TRBV5-4; D is ambiguous. The CDR3 sequence is 14 residues long. Per germline, CDR1 SGHNT and CDR2 YYREEE (reference sequence). V was pared by 0 bases and J by 1 base, with 7 bases between. The CDR3 is CASSLDQINYGYTF. The CDR3 nucleotides read TGTGCCAGCAGCTTGGATCAGATTAACTATGGCTACACCTTC.

This clone was seen a single time. The J gene is TRBJ2-7, the V gene TRBV4-1, with D perhaps matching TRBD1 (6 bases). Trimming removed 1 base from V and 4 bases from J, with 17 bases in between. The CDR3 extends over 16 amino acids. Germline loops: CDR1 MGHRA, CDR2 YSYEKL. CDR3 sequence (DNA): TGCGCCAGCAGCCAAGTTGTCGGTCAGGGGACATACGAGCAGTACTTC. Protein product: CASSQVVGQGTYEQYF.

V is TRBV11-3 and J is TRBJ2-7, with D unresolved. The V gene's germline CDR1 is SGHNT and CDR2 YENEEA. CDR3 length equals 14 residues. Trimming stripped 5 bases from V and 4 bases from J, with 15 bases between. The CDR3 coding sequence is TGTGCCAGCAGCCCCTCCCCCCACGGGTACGAGCAGTACTTC. Translation gives CASSPSPHGYEQYF.

The chain employs TRBV2 and TRBJ1-5; a weak D match, TRBD1 (6 bases). Germline lookup yields CDR1 SNHLY and CDR2 FYNNEI. V lost 3 bases to trimming and J lost 4 bases, with 10 bases between them. The CDR3 runs to 14 residues. Here the CDR3 DNA reads TGTGCCAGCAGTGAGGACAGAATGAATCAGCCCCAGCATTTT. It translates to CASSEDRMNQPQHF.

V usage is TRBV5-1 and J usage is TRBJ2-3, with 10 positions matching TRBD2. CDR3 length equals 15 residues. The V segment lost 5 bases and the J segment 4 bases; nucleotides outside the gene matches: 7. Germline V CDR1 and CDR2: SGHRS, YFSETQ. The CDR3 nucleotides are TGCGCCAGCAGACCAGCGGGAGGGGGACCAGATACGCAGTATTTT. This sequence encodes CASRPAGGGPDTQYF.

V usage is TRBV27 and J usage is TRBJ1-5, with 9 bases that match TRBD1. V lost 3 bases, J lost 3 bases, and 9 bases stayed unmatched. Germline CDR1 and CDR2: MNHEY and SMNVEV (reference sequence). This CDR3 comprises 17 residues. DNA for the CDR3: TGTGCCAGCAGTTTCCCCCGACAGGGGGTTAACAATCAGCCCCAGCATTTT. Protein product: CASSFPRQGVNNQPQHF.

The V gene is TRBV30, the J gene TRBJ2-7, with no clear D. V was shortened by 0 bases and J by 10 bases, with 10 bases between the two germline ends. This CDR3 is built from 11 residues. CDR1 GTSNPN and CDR2 SVGIG come from the germline V gene (reference sequence). The CDR3 DNA follows: TGTGCCTGGAGTGTAGAAGTCACACAGTACTTC. Translated: CAWSVEVTQYF. Full variable domain (outside the CDR3, taken from reference TRBV30 and TRBJ2-7): SQTIHQWPATLVQPVGSPLSLECTVEGTSNPNLYWYRQAAGRGLQLLFYSVGIGQISSEVPQNLSASRPQDRQFILSSKKLLLSDSGFYLCAWSVEVTQYFGPGTRLTVT.

This sequence joins TRBV18 and TRBJ2-1; possible D gene TRBD1, 6 bases. The CDR3 is 15 residues long. Germline V gene sequence: CDR1 KGHSH, CDR2 LQKENI. V gave up 5 bases and J gave up 2 bases, with 13 bases separating them. The CDR3 nucleotides read TGTGCCAGCTCAAGTAACAGGGCAACCTACAATGAGCAGTTCTTC. Encoded protein: CASSSNRATYNEQFF.

The CDR3 spells CASSLREGSDTQYF. In nucleotides, the CDR3 is TGCGCCAGCAGCTTGCGGGAGGGATCAGATACGCAGTATTTT. This sequence joins TRBV5-1 and TRBJ2-3; 8 positions match TRBD2. CDR3 length equals 14 residues. Germline V gives CDR1 SGHRS, CDR2 YFSETQ. The trim removed 1 base at V and 4 bases at J, leaving 2 bases unmatched.

This rearrangement joins TRBV27 to TRBJ2-5, with 12 bases that match TRBD2. Germline CDR1 and CDR2: MNHEY and SMNVEV (reference sequence). CDR3 length equals 13 residues. Trimming removed 7 bases from V and 5 bases from J; junction bases left unmatched: 2. The CDR3 region is CASKLAGGETQYF. The CDR3 nucleotides read TGTGCCAGCAAGCTAGCGGGAGGGGAGACCCAGTACTTC.

J is TRBJ1-3 and V is TRBV28; maybe TRBD1 (5 bases). The CDR3 sequence is 16 residues long. Germline V gene data show CDR1 as MDHEN and CDR2 as SYDVKM. V was cut by 4 bases and J by 0 bases, with 13 bases left in between. The CDR3 nucleotides read TGTGCCAGCAGTTATGTTGGGGGGAGCTCTGGAAACACCATATATTTT. Protein product: CASSYVGGSSGNTIYF.